The T cell receptor beta chain under discussion was sequenced for a study of naive and memory T cell subsets. The library had UMIs added by 3' ligation of an oligonucleotide to TCR cDNA. RNA was extracted from 2 to 3 ml of whole blood of healthy adults. Amplification of ligated cDNA took four PCR rounds with SP2 and nested alpha and beta constant primers. Alpha and beta constant region primers primed reverse transcription for blood and skin samples. Using its own MiXCR run on the 5' RACE reads, TCRdb lists one record per CDR3 protein. The table has 60,000 or so distinct CDR3 sequences, more than 7% seen once. This clonotype was recorded a few times. As yet, its antigen is unknown. Germline V gene sequence: CDR1 SQVTM, CDR2 ANQGSEA. The CDR3 is 14 residues long. V was pared by 5 bases and J by 5 bases, with 18 bases between. Findings and limits, study-wide: The RNA method is potentially sensitive to activation and differentiation changes.

The clonotype comes from a male donor in good health. V and J are TRBV29-1 and TRBJ2-5, with unresolved D. CDR3 residues: CSVSGPANMETQYF. Written as DNA, the CDR3 is TGCAGCGTTTCAGGACCGGCCAATATGGAGACCCAGTACTTC. The variable domain in full, with the rest retrieved from reference TRBV29-1 and TRBJ2-5, is SAVISQKPSRDICQRGTSLTIQCQVDSQVTMMFWYRQQPGQSLTLIATANQGSEATYESGFVIDKFPISRPNLTFSTLTVSNMSPEDSSIYLCSVSGPANMETQYFGPGTRLLVL.